These 17 T cell receptor beta chains were all obtained from the same sample, sequenced in a study of lymphopenia after photon versus proton radiotherapy. Assay: immunoSEQ multiplex PCR; the TCRdb copy retains only in-frame clones and omits some. The table shows roughly 4,800 clones, with 88% occurring only once. Sequencing was performed on peripheral blood, taken from a patient treated with photon-based radiotherapy. The receptors come from a man aged 25 to 40 with gastric cancer.

The chain combines TRBV7-2 with TRBJ1-6, with D hard to call. Trimming took 2 bases from V and 8 from J, leaving 4 bases between them. This CDR3 contains 12 residues. Germline loops: CDR1 SGHTA, CDR2 FQGNSA. The CDR3 sequence: CASSLRDSPLHF. Written as DNA, the CDR3 is TGTGCCAGCAGCTTAAGGGATTCACCCCTCCACTTT.

Concerning this clone itself: The sample holds other DNA sequences that translate to the same CDR3. The rearrangement joins TRBV6-1 to TRBJ2-7, with D unclear. V lost 3 bases and J lost 4, with 7 bases in between. CDR3 length: 12 residues. Germline assignment: CDR1 MNHNS and CDR2 SASEGT. The CDR3 DNA reads as TGTGCCAGCAGTGATTACGGATACGAGCAGTACTTC. Translated: CASSDYGYEQYF.

The CDR3 here is CASSAQGLQYYEQYF. The CDR3 bases are TGTGCCAGCAGTGCCCAAGGGTTACAGTACTACGAGCAGTACTTC. The chain links TRBV6-1 to TRBJ2-7; no clear D. This CDR3 spans 15 amino acids. From germline, CDR1 is MNHNS and CDR2 SASEGT. Trimming left V 4 bases short and J 3 bases short, with 16 bases between.

In its sample, this clone was seen once. The chain is built from TRBV4-1 and TRBJ1-4; D call uncertain. The CDR3 runs 13 residues. The V gene's germline CDR1 is MGHRA and CDR2 YSYEKL. Trimming cost V 2 bases and J 6 bases, with 7 bases left between them. CDR3: CASSQTPDEKLFF. CDR3 nucleotides: TGCGCCAGCAGCCAAACCCCAGATGAAAAACTGTTTTTT.

The chain combines TRBV14 with TRBJ1-1; D is possibly TRBD1 (5 bases). Germline V lookup: CDR1 SGHDN, CDR2 FVKESK. This CDR3 has 14 amino acids. Between the trimmed V and J ends, which lost 4 bases and 2 bases, there was a span of 11 bases. Written as DNA, the CDR3 is TGTGCCAGCAGCCGGGGCAGATCAAACACTGAAGCTTTCTTT. This gives the protein CASSRGRSNTEAFF.

The J gene is TRBJ1-1, the V gene TRBV15; TRBD1 is a possible D gene (6 bases). Looked up from germline, CDR1 is LNHNV and CDR2 is YYDKDF (reference sequence). Deletions cut 3 bases from V and 1 base from J, with 6 bases between. CDR3 length: 13 residues. CDR3 nucleotides: TGTGCCACCAGCAGGACAGGGAACACTGAAGCTTTCTTT. Translating it yields CATSRTGNTEAFF.

This clone was observed a single time. CDR3 loop: CASSLTGDYTF. DNA for the CDR3: TGCGCCAGCAGCTTGACAGGGGACTACACCTTC. The chain carries TRBV5-1 and TRBJ1-2; 7 nucleotides match TRBD1. The CDR3 has 11 residues. Trimming at V came to 1 base and at J to 10 bases, leaving 1 base not matched to a gene. Germline CDR1 is SGHRS and CDR2 is YFSETQ.

The rearrangement joins TRBV6-5 to TRBJ1-4, with D unclear. Germline V CDR1 and CDR2: MNHEY, SVGAGI. With 5 bases removed from V and 2 bases from J, the gap between germline ends came to 12 bases. The length of the CDR3 is 15 residues. Here the CDR3 reads CASSALRGTNEKLFF. CDR3 in DNA: TGTGCCAGCAGTGCCCTCCGGGGTACTAATGAAAAACTGTTTTTT.

This chain links TRBV2 with TRBJ2-7; D not certain. V was cut by 3 bases and J by 5 bases, with 14 bases left in between. Germline-derived CDR1 and CDR2 are SNHLY and FYNNEI. The CDR3 runs to 14 residues. CDR3 DNA: TGTGCCAGCAGTGAGCACAAACGCCTGGACGAGCAGTACTTC. Residues: CASSEHKRLDEQYF.

This clone appeared once. The rearrangement links TRBV28 to TRBJ1-4; the D is unclear. The CDR3 has 14 amino acids. Germline CDR1 MDHEN, CDR2 SYDVKM. Trimming removed 2 bases at V and 4 bases at J, with 8 bases between. The CDR3 sequence is CASSLMDVNEKLFF. For the CDR3, the DNA is TGTGCCAGCAGTTTAATGGATGTTAATGAAAAACTGTTTTTT.

The genes are TRBV5-6 and TRBJ2-2; no clear D gene. V was trimmed by 2 bases and J by 4 bases, leaving 3 bases between them. This CDR3 has 12 residues. CDR1 and CDR2 (germline): SGHDT, YYEEEE. The CDR3 DNA is TGTGCCAGCAGCTTCACCACCGGGGAGCTGTTTTTT. Translating gives CASSFTTGELFF.

This sequence joins TRBV6-1 and TRBJ2-7, with D hard to call. Germline loops: CDR1 MNHNS, CDR2 SASEGT. This CDR3 spans 12 amino acids. Trimming took 3 bases from V and 5 from J, leaving 8 bases between them. The CDR3 here is CASSESGDEQYF. CDR3 in DNA: TGTGCCAGCAGTGAGTCGGGCGACGAGCAGTACTTC.

The chain carries TRBV6-5 and TRBJ2-7; the match to TRBD2 covers 7 bases. The germline V gene has CDR1 MNHEY and CDR2 SVGAGI. The CDR3 sequence is 14 residues long. With V trimmed by 6 bases and J by 13 bases, 18 bases remained unmatched. The CDR3 DNA follows: TGTGCCAGCAGACTACGGGCGGGAGCCGACCAGGACTACTTC. Its protein product is CASRLRAGADQDYF.

This clone was counted a single time. The chain couples TRBV4-1 to TRBJ2-3, with D possibly being TRBD2 (5 bases). Trimming shortened V by 2 bases and J by 11 bases, and 14 bases separated the two germline ends. CDR3 length: 13 residues. The germline V gene has CDR1 MGHRA and CDR2 YSYEKL. The CDR3, as DNA: TGCGCCAGCAGCCAATTTGATCCGGAGGTGCAGTATTTT. Its translation is CASSQFDPEVQYF.

This sequence joins TRBV19 and TRBJ2-3; D is undetermined. With 3 bases removed from V and 1 base from J, the gap between germline ends came to 5 bases. CDR1 and CDR2 from the germline V gene are LNHDA and SQIVND (reference sequence). The CDR3 is 13 amino acids. CDR3 sequence: CASSMVGTDTQYF. CDR3 in DNA: TGTGCCAGTAGTATGGTCGGCACAGATACGCAGTATTTT.

The V and J genes are TRBV4-1 and TRBJ1-1; 7 bases map to TRBD1. The germline gives CDR1 MGHRA, CDR2 YSYEKL. V lost 3 bases to trimming and J lost 1 base; unmatched junction nucleotides: 5. The CDR3 has 15 residues. The CDR3 reads CASSHRTGANTEAFF. DNA of the CDR3: TGCGCCAGCAGCCACCGCACAGGGGCGAACACTGAAGCTTTCTTT.

V is TRBV29-1 and J is TRBJ2-3; D gene uncertain. V lost 6 bases and J lost 2, with 15 bases in between. This CDR3 is 14 amino acids long. From germline, CDR1 is SQVTM and CDR2 ANQGSEA. The CDR3 bases are TGCAGCGTCTTTAGGTCCCTATCCACAGATACGCAGTATTTT. As protein: CSVFRSLSTDTQYF.